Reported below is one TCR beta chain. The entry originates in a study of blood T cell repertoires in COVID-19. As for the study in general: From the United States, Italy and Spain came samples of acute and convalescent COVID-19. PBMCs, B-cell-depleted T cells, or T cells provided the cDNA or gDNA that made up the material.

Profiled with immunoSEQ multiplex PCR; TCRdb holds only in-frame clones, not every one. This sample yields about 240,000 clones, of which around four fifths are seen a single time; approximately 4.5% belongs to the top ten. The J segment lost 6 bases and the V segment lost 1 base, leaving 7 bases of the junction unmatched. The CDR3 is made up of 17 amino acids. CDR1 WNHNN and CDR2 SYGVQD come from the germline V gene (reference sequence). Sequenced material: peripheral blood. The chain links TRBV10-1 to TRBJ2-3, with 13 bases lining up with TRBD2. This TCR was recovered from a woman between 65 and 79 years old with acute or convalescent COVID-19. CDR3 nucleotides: TGCGCCAGCAGTGAGTATGGGACTAGCGGGGCCGCCGATACGCAGTATTTT. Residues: CASSEYGTSGAADTQYF.